The 8 T cell receptor beta chains reported below all come from one sample, sequenced in a study of blood T cell repertoires in COVID-19. Only in-frame clones appear in the TCRdb table, and some are missing; sequencing was by immunoSEQ multiplex PCR. The sample includes under 130,000 clones, nearly 90% of them seen just once. The specimen sequenced was peripheral blood. These receptors were obtained from a man in his forties or fifties in a cohort sampled during active COVID-19.

CDR3 sequence: CASSLQSKTSGNEQFF. The CDR3 DNA reads as TGCGCCAGCAGCCTTCAGAGTAAGACTAGCGGCAATGAGCAGTTCTTC. The genes are TRBV5-1 and TRBJ2-1; the match to TRBD2 covers 9 bases. The V gene's germline CDR1 is SGHRS and CDR2 YFSETQ. J was trimmed by 6 bases and V by 4 bases; bases with no gene match: 11. This CDR3 is built from 16 residues. Complete variable domain (other parts from reference TRBV5-1 and TRBJ2-1): KAGVTQTPRYLIKTRGQQVTLSCSPISGHRSVSWYQQTPGQGLQFLFEYFSETQRNKGNFPGRFSGRQFSNSRSEMNVSTLELGDSALYLCASSLQSKTSGNEQFFGPGTRLTVL.

Concerning this clone itself: The identical CDR3 is also encoded by other nucleotide sequences in the sample. V usage is TRBV1 and J usage is TRBJ2-7; TRBD1, the table's D call, was not compared with the DNA. TRBV1 is a pseudogene. This CDR3 has 15 residues. CDR3 DNA sequence: TGCACCAGCAGCCATGCTAACAGGGGGCGGTACGAGCAGTACGTC. Protein: CTSSHANRGRYEQYV.

The genes are TRBV7-8 and TRBJ1-1; 9 bases are shared with TRBD1. Germline trimming cut 0 bases from V and 1 base from J; bases unmatched to any gene: 6. Germline V gives CDR1 SGHVS, CDR2 FQNEAQ. The CDR3 has 17 amino acids. CDR3 amino acids: CASSLAGQGMENTEAFF. Here the CDR3 DNA reads TGTGCCAGCAGCTTAGCGGGACAGGGAATGGAGAACACTGAAGCTTTCTTT. Full variable domain (outside the CDR3, taken from reference TRBV7-8 and TRBJ1-1): GAGVSQSPRYKVAKRGQDVALRCDPISGHVSLFWYQQALGQGPEFLTYFQNEAQLDKSGLPSDRFFAERPEGSVSTLKIQRTQQEDSAVYLCASSLAGQGMENTEAFFGQGTRLTVV.

The chain recombines TRBV6-5 with TRBJ1-6; the D is unclear. The CDR3 loop spans 14 amino acids. Germline V gene lookup returns CDR1 MNHEY and CDR2 SVGAGI. V lost 10 bases and J 9 bases, leaving 19 bases between the germline ends. CDR3 nucleotides: TGTGCCATGGGTCGGGGTAACAGTGGTTCACCCCTCCACTTT. It codes for CAMGRGNSGSPLHF.

This chain connects TRBV7-8 to TRBJ2-3, with 8 bases aligning to TRBD1. CDR1 SGHVS and CDR2 FQNEAQ come from the germline V gene. J lost 5 bases, V lost 5 bases, and 15 bases had no gene match. The CDR3 sequence is 17 residues long. The CDR3 region has the DNA TGTGCCAGCAGCCCCACCGGGCGGACAGGGTTGTTAGATACGCAGTATTTT. Translated: CASSPTGRTGLLDTQYF.

The V call is TRBV6-5, the J call TRBJ2-5; 10 bases line up with TRBD2. Losses at the gene ends were 6 bases for V and 7 bases for J; bases not matched to a gene: 5. Germline V gene data show CDR1 as MNHEY and CDR2 as SVGAGI. This CDR3 region has 13 residues. The CDR3 coding sequence is TGTGCCAGCAGCCCGGAGCGGGGGGGGACCCAGTACTTC. The encoded protein is CASSPERGGTQYF.

This clone was counted between two and nine times. The chain has TRBV6-5 and TRBJ2-7, with a tentative D call TRBD2 (5 bases). The ends were cut back, 2 bases at V and 1 base at J, with 6 bases in the middle. Germline V CDR1 and CDR2: MNHEY, SVGAGI. This CDR3 has 13 amino acids. CDR3 in DNA: TGTGCCAGCAGTTACGGGGAGTCCTACGAGCAGTACTTC. This encodes CASSYGESYEQYF.

This sequence joins TRBV6-5 and TRBJ1-2; 7 bases align to TRBD1. The CDR3 has 12 amino acids. CDR1 is MNHEY and CDR2 is SVGAGI in the germline V gene. Trimming took 8 bases from V and 8 from J; bases not matched to a gene: 8. The CDR3 region has the DNA TGTGCCAGCGGCAGGGGGTTCGGGGGCTACACCTTC. Translated: CASGRGFGGYTF.